This TCR beta chain was identified in a study of blood T cell repertoires in COVID-19. Study-wide background: Acute and convalescent COVID-19 samples came from the United States, Italy and Spain.

Looked up from germline, CDR1 is SGHTA and CDR2 is FQGNSA. The germline V and J ends were trimmed by 1 base and 5 bases, with 11 bases remaining between them. The CDR3 extends over 14 amino acids. Profiled with immunoSEQ multiplex PCR; TCRdb holds only in-frame clones, not every one. The sample holds about 130,000 clones; 70% to 90% are singletons and the top ten take around 2.5%. V is TRBV7-2 and J is TRBJ1-1, with D possibly being TRBD1 (5 bases). The TCR was taken from a woman aged 45-65 years who had recovered from COVID-19. Input material: PBMCs or T cells enriched from blood (not recorded which). The CDR3 region has the DNA TGTGCCAGCAGCTTAGGGGGGGTAAGGACTGAAGCTTTCTTT. It codes for CASSLGGVRTEAFF.